A few counts support the clone carrying this T cell receptor (beta chain). Antigen: not known. The record originates from a study of cytomegalovirus exposure and HLA in healthy donors. Study-wide findings and caveats: V- and J-gene trimming in TCR beta was tied to a missense DCLRE1C variant by an analysis performed later. In a later analysis, DRB1 alleles had the most associated TCRs; HLA-C alleles the fewest.

Researchers ran the PCR with 60 Vbeta and 13 Jbeta primers. The table came from immunoSEQ multiplex PCR; TCRdb's copy has only in-frame clones and leaves some out. Here the sample spans about 93,000 clones, under 85% being singletons. CDR3 length equals 12 residues. V gave up 4 bases and J gave up 3 bases, with 4 bases separating them. The germline V gene has CDR1 SGHRS and CDR2 YFSETQ. There were likely unrecorded immune exposures, though donors were nominally healthy when sampled. The source is a woman in her thirties or forties in good health and CMV-seronegative. The sequenced sample was PBMCs. The chain uses TRBV5-1 and TRBJ2-2; D gene uncertain. CDR3 region: CASSPDTGELFF. CDR3 bases: TGCGCCAGCAGCCCAGACACCGGGGAGCTGTTTTTT.